This TCR beta chain appears in the sequencing data of a study of metastatic and nonmetastatic thyroid tumors. Study details: Peripheral blood and tumor or nodule samples from malignant and benign thyroid patients were compared.

TCRdb reanalyzed the PCR reads via MiXCR. This table holds approximately 35,000 clones, around 33% found once. The CDR3 sequence is 14 residues long. Germline values: CDR1 MGHRA, CDR2 YSYEKL. The V and J ends lost 2 bases and 3 bases respectively, with 5 bases between them. Study-level results: Reported TCR beta diversity, measured in blood and tumor, was significantly higher for malignant thyroid tumors than for benign nodules.

All patients reached thyroid surgery having received no treatment beforehand. With respect to this clone: Its cognate antigen is unknown.

The chain is built from TRBV4-1 and TRBJ2-6; no firm D call. The TCR sequence derives from a female donor with papillary thyroid cancer or a benign thyroid nodule (not recorded which). Some clones in this sample may be carry-over from other donors' samples. Material: tumor tissue. The DNA for the CDR3 is TGCGCCAGCAGCCAATTGGTTGGGGCCAACGTCCTGACTTTC. Translation: CASSQLVGANVLTF.